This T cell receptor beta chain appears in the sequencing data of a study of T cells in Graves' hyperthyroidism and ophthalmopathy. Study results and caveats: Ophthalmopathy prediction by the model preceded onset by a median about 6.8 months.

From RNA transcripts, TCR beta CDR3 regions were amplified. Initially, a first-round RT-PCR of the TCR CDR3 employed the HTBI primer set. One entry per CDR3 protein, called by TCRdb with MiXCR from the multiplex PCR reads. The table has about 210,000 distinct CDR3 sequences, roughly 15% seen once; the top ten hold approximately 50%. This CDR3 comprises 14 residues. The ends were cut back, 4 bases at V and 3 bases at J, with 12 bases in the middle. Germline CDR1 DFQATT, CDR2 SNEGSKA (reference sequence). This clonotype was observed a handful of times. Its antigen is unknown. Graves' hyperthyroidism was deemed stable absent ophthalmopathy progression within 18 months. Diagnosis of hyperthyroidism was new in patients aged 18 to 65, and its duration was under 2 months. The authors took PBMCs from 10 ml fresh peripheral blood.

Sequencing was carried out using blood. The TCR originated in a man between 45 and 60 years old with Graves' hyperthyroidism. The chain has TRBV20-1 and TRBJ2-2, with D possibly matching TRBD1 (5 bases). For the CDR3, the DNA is TGCAGTGCTACCGCAGGGCCTTACACCGGGGAGCTGTTTTTT. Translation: CSATAGPYTGELFF.